The TCR beta chain under discussion was sequenced for a study of cytomegalovirus exposure and HLA in healthy donors. Use of 60 Vbeta and 13 Jbeta primers characterized the PCR. Repertoires were generated with immunoSEQ multiplex PCR, while TCRdb's copy carries only in-frame clones and drops some. This table lists tens of thousands of clones. Germline loops: CDR1 MNHEY, CDR2 SVGAGI. Trimming took 2 bases from V and 4 from J, leaving 6 bases between them. This CDR3 is built from 13 residues. Sequencing was performed on PBMCs. The receptor's source is a woman aged 30 to 39 in good health and CMV-seronegative. V usage is TRBV6-5 and J usage is TRBJ1-5; D call uncertain. CDR3 nucleotides: TGTGCCAGCAGTTACATGCGAAATCAGCCCCAGCATTTT. This codes for CASSYMRNQPQHF.